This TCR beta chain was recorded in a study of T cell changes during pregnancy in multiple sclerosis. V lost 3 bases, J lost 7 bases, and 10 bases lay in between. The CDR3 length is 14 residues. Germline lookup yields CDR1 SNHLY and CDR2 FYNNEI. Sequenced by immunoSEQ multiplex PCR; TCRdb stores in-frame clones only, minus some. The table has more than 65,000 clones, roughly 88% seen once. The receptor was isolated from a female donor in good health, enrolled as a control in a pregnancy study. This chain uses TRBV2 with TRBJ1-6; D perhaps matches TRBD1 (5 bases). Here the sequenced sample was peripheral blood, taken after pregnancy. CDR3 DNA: TGTGCCAGCAGTGATCGCAGGGAAAATTCACCCCTCCACTTT. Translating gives CASSDRRENSPLHF.